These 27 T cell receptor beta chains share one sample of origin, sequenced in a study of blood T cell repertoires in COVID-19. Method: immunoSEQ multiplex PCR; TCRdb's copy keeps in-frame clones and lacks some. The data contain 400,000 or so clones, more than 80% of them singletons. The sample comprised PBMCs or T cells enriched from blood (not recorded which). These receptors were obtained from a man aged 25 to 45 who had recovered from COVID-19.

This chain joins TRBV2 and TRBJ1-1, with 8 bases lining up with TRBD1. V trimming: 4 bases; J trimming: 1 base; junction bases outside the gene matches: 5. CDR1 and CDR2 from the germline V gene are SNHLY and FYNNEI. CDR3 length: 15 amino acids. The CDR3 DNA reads TGTGCCAGCAGTGTAGGGGGACAGGCGAACACTGAAGCTTTCTTT. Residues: CASSVGGQANTEAFF. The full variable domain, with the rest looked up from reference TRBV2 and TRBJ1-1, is EPEVTQTPSHQVTQMGQEVILRCVPISNHLYFYWYRQILGQKVEFLVSFYNNEISEKSEIFDDQFSVERPDGSNFTLKIRSTKLEDSAMYFCASSVGGQANTEAFFGQGTRLTVV.

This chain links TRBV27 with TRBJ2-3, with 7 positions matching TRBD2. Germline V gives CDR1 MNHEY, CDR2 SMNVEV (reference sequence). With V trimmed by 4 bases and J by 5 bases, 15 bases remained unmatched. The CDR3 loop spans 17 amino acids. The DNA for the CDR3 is TGTGCCAGCAGTTCACACTTGGATTCTAGCGGAAAAGATACGCAGTATTTT. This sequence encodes CASSSHLDSSGKDTQYF.

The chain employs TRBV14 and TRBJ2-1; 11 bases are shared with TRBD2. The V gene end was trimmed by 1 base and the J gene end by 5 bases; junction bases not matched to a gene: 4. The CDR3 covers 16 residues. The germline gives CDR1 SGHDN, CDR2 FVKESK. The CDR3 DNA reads TGTGCCAGCAGCCAAGGGGGGACTAGCGGTAACAATGAGCAGTTCTTC. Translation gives CASSQGGTSGNNEQFF.

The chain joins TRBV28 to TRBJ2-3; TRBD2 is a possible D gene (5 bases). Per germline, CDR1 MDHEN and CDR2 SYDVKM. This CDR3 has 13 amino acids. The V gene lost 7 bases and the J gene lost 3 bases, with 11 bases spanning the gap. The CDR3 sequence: CASMPGITDTQYF. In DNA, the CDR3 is TGTGCCAGCATGCCGGGGATAACAGATACGCAGTATTTT.

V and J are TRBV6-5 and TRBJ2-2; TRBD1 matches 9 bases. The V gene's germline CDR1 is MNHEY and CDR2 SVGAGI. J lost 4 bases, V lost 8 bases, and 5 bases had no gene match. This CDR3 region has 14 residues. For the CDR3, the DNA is TGTGCCAGCGGGGGACAGGGTAGCACCGGGGAGCTGTTTTTT. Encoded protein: CASGGQGSTGELFF.

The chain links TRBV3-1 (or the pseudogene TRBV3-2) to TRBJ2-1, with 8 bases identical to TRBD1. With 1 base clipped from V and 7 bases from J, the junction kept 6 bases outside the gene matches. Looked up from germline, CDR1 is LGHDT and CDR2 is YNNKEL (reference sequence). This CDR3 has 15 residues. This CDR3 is CASSQGEQGVNEQFF. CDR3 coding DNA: TGTGCCAGCAGCCAAGGCGAACAGGGGGTAAATGAGCAGTTCTTC.

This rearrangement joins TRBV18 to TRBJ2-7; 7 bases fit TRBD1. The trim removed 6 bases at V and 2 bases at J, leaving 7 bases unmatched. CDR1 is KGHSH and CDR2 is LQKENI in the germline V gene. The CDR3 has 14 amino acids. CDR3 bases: TGTGCCAGCTCGGCCGACAGGGCCCCCTACGAGCAGTACTTC. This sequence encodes CASSADRAPYEQYF.

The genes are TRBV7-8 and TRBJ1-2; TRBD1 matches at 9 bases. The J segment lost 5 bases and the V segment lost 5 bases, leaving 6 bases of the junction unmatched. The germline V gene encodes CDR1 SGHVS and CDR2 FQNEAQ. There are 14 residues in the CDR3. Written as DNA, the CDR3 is TGTGCCAGCAGCCTGGGACAGGGAAGGTATGGCTACACCTTC. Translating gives CASSLGQGRYGYTF.

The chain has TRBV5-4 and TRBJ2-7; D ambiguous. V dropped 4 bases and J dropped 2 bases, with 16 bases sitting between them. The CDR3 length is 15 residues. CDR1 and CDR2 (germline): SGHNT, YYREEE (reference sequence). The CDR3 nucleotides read TGTGCCAGCAGCGGGCCAGCCTCTACCCCCTACGAGCAGTACTTC. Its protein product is CASSGPASTPYEQYF.

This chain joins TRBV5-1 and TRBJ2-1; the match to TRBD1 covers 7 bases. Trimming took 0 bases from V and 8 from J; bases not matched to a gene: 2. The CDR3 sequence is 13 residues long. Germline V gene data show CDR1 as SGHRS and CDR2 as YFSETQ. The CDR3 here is CASSLGQGYEQFF. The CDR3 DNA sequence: TGCGCCAGCAGCTTGGGACAGGGCTATGAGCAGTTCTTC.

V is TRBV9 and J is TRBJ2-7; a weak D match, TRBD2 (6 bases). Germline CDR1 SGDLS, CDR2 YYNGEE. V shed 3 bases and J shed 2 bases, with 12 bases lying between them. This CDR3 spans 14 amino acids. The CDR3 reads CASSAGTVTYEQYF. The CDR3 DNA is TGTGCCAGCAGCGCCGGGACTGTAACCTACGAGCAGTACTTC.

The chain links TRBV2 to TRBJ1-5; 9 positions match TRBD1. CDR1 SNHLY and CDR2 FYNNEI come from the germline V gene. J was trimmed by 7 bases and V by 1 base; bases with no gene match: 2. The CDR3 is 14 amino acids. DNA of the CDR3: TGTGCCAGCAGTGAAGGGACAGGGGAACAGCCCCAGCATTTT. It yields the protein CASSEGTGEQPQHF.

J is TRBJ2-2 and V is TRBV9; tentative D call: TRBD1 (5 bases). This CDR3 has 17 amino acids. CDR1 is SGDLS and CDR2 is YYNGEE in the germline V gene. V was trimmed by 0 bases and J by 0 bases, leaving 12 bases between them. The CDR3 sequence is CASSVDGARPNTGELFF. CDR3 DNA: TGTGCCAGCAGCGTAGATGGGGCCCGTCCGAACACCGGGGAGCTGTTTTTT.

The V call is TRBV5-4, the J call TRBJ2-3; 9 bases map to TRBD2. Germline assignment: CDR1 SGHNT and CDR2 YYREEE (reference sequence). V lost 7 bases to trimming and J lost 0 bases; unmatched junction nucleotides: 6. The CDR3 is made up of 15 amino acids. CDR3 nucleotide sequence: TGTGCCAGCCATGGTGGGACTAGCAGCACAGATACGCAGTATTTT. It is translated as CASHGGTSSTDTQYF.

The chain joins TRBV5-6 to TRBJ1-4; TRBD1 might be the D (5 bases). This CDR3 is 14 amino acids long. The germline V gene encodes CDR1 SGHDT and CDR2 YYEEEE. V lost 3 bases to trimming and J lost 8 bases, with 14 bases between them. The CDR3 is CASSSGLRTEKLFF. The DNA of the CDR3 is TGTGCCAGCAGCTCGGGACTACGAACCGAAAAACTGTTTTTT.

The DNA for the CDR3 is TGTGCCAGCAGTTTCACAGGGCCGAGCTCCTACAATGAGCAGTTCTTC. It yields the protein CASSFTGPSSYNEQFF. The V call is TRBV28, the J call TRBJ2-1; maybe TRBD1 (6 bases). V was cut by 3 bases and J by 0 bases, with 12 bases left in between. The CDR3 spans 16 residues. Germline CDR1 reads MDHEN; CDR2 reads SYDVKM.

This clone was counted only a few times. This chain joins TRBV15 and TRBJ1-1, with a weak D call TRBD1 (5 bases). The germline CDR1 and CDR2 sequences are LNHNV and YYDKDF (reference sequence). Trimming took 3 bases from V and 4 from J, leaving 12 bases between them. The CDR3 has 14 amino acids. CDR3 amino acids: CATSRMGEATEAFF. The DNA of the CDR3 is TGTGCCACCAGCAGGATGGGGGAGGCCACTGAAGCTTTCTTT.

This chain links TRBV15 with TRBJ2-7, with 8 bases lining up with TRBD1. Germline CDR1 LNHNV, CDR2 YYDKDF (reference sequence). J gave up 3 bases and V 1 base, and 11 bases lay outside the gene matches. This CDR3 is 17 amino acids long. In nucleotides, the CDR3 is TGTGCCACCAGCAGAGGTAGAGGGGTACAGGGGGTCTACGAGCAGTACTTC. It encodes CATSRGRGVQGVYEQYF.

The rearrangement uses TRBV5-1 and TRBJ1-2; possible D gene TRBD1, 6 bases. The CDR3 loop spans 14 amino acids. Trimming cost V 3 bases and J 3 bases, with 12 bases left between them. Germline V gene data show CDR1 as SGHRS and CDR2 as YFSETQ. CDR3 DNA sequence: TGCGCCAGCAGCTGGGAGGGGGATGACTATGGCTACACCTTC. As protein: CASSWEGDDYGYTF.

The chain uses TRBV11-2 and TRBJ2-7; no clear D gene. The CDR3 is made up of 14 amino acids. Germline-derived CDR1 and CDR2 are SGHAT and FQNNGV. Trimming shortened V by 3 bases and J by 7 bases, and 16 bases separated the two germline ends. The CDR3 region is CASSLAALNWEQYF. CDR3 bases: TGTGCCAGCAGCTTGGCGGCCCTCAATTGGGAGCAGTACTTC.

CDR3 protein: CASSPMAGPSPLHF. CDR3 DNA: TGTGCCAGCAGTCCCATGGCAGGGCCCTCACCCCTCCACTTT. This chain links TRBV6-4 with TRBJ1-6; possible D gene TRBD1, 5 bases. Looked up from germline, CDR1 is MRHNA and CDR2 is SNTAGT. The V and J ends lost 5 bases and 10 bases respectively, with 15 bases between them. This CDR3 has 14 amino acids.

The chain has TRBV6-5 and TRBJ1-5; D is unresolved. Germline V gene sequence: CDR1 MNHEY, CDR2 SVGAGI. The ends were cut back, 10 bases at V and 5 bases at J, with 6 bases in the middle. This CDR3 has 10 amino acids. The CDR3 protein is CATSHQPQHF. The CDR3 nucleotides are TGTGCCACCTCCCATCAGCCCCAGCATTTT.

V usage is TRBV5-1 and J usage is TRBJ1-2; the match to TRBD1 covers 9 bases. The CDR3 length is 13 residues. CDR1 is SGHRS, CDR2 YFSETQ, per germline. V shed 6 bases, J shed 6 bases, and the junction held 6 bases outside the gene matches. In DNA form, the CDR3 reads TGCGCCAGCAACTGGGGGACAGGGAATGGCTACACCTTC. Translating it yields CASNWGTGNGYTF. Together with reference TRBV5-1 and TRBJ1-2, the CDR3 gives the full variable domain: KAGVTQTPRYLIKTRGQQVTLSCSPISGHRSVSWYQQTPGQGLQFLFEYFSETQRNKGNFPGRFSGRQFSNSRSEMNVSTLELGDSALYLCASNWGTGNGYTFGSGTRLTVV.

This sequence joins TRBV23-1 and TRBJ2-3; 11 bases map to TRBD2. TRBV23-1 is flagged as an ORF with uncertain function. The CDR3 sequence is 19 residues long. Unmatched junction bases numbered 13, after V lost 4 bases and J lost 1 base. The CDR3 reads CASSPGGLAGGIRTDTQYF. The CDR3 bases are TGCGCCAGCAGTCCGGGGGGGCTAGCGGGAGGAATTCGCACAGATACGCAGTATTTT.

The CDR3 reads CASSRDRGGRAIYNEQFF. For the CDR3, the DNA is TGTGCCAGTAGTAGGGACAGGGGAGGGCGGGCAATATACAATGAGCAGTTCTTC. This chain uses TRBV19 with TRBJ2-1; 10 bases are shared with TRBD1. The CDR3 is made up of 18 amino acids. CDR1 is LNHDA, CDR2 SQIVND, per germline (reference sequence). V trimming: 4 bases; J trimming: 4 bases; junction bases outside the gene matches: 13.

The CDR3 DNA reads TGTGCCAGCAGCGCAGGGACTCCTTCCTCCTACGAGCAGTACTTC. Its translation: CASSAGTPSSYEQYF. The chain has TRBV9 and TRBJ2-7; D is possibly TRBD2 (6 bases). Per the germline V gene, CDR1 is SGDLS and CDR2 is YYNGEE. Trimming removed 3 bases from V and 0 bases from J, with 13 bases in between. This CDR3 comprises 15 residues.

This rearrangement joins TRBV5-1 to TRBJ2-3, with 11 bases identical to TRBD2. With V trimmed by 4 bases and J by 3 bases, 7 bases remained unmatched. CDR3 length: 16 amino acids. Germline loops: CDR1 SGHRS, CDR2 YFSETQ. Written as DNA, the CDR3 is TGCGCCAGCAGCGAGTTAGCGGGAGGGCAAACAGATACGCAGTATTTT. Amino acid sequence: CASSELAGGQTDTQYF.